This TCR beta chain was recovered during a study of blood T cells in healthy people across ages. V was shortened by 3 bases and J by 3 bases, with 12 bases between the two germline ends. The length of the CDR3 is 15 residues. Many counts were recorded for this clonotype. Primers used in a second PCR of roughly 7 to 11 cycles were a sample-barcoded 5' primer and a J-beta primer mix. Each CDR3 protein is one row after TCRdb ran MiXCR on the 5' RACE reads. This table holds over 950,000 distinct CDR3 sequences, 35% to 40% found once. Sequenced: blood. The TCR sequence derives from a man between 18 and 35 years old in good health. This chain joins TRBV12-3 or TRBV12-4 and TRBJ1-5, with D uncertain. The CDR3 DNA is TGTGCCAGCAGTTTTAGTTGGCCAGCCAATCAGCCCCAGCATTTT. The encoded protein is CASSFSWPANQPQHF.